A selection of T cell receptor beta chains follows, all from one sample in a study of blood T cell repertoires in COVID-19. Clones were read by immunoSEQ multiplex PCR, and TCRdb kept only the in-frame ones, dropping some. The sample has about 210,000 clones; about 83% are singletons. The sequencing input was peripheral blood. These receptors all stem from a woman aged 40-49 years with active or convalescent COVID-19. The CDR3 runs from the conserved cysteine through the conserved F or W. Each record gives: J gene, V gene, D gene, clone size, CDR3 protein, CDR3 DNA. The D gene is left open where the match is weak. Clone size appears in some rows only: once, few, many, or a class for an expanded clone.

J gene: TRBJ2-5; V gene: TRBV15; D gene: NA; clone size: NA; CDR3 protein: CATSRRRTQETQYF; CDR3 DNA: TGTGCCACCAGCAGACGGCGGACACAAGAGACCCAGTACTTC
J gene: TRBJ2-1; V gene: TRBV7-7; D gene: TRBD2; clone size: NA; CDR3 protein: CASSPGLAGVSNEQFF; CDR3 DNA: TGTGCTAGCAGCCCGGGACTAGCGGGAGTGAGCAATGAGCAGTTCTTC
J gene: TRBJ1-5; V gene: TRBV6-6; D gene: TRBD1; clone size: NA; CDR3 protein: CASSRQGDQPQHF; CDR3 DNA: TGTGCCAGCAGTCGACAGGGGGATCAGCCCCAGCATTTT
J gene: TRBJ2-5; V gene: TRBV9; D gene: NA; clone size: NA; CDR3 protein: CASSVGSSAARETQYF; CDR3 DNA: TGTGCCAGCAGCGTAGGGAGCAGCGCTGCTCGAGAGACCCAGTACTTC
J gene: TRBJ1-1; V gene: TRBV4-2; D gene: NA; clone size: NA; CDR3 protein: CASSQENRAEWNTEAFF; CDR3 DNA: TGTGCCAGCAGCCAAGAAAACAGGGCGGAATGGAACACTGAAGCTTTCTTT
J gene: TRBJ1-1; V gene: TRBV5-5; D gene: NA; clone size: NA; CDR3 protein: CASLGGGMNTEAFF; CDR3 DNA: TGTGCCAGCCTTGGGGGCGGCATGAACACTGAAGCTTTCTTT
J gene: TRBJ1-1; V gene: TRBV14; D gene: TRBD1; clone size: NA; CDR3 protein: CASSPTGQENTEAFF; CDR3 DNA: TGTGCCAGCAGCCCAACCGGACAGGAGAACACTGAAGCTTTCTTT
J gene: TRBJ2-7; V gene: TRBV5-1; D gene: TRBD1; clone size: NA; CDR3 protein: CASSTETGAVNYEQYF; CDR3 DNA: TGCGCCAGCAGCACCGAAACAGGGGCGGTAAACTACGAGCAGTACTTC
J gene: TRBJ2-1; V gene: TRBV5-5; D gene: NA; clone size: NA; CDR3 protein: CASSTINEQFF; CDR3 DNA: TGTGCCAGCAGCACTATCAATGAGCAGTTCTTC
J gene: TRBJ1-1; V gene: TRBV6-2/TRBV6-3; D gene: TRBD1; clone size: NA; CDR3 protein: CASSYSLQGASGDTEAFF; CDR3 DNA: TGTGCCAGCAGTTACTCGTTACAGGGGGCATCCGGGGACACTGAAGCTTTCTTT
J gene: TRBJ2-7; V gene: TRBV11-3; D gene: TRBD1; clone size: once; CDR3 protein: CASKDPGGSYEQYF; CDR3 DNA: TGTGCCAGCAAAGATCCAGGGGGATCCTACGAGCAGTACTTC
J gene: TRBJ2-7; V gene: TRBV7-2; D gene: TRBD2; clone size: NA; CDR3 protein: CASSLGGRALSYEQYF; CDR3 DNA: TGTGCCAGCAGCTTAGGCGGGAGGGCCCTCTCCTACGAGCAGTACTTC
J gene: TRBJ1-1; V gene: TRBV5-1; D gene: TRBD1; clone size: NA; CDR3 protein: CASSLRQGENTEAFF; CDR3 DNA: TGCGCCAGCAGCTTGCGGCAGGGGGAGAACACTGAAGCTTTCTTT
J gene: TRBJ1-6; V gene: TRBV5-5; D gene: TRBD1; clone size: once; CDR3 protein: CASSLIGTGSSPLHF; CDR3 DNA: TGTGCCAGCAGCTTGATCGGGACAGGGAGTTCACCCCTCCACTTT
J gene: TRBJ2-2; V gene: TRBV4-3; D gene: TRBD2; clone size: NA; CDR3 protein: CASSQEWAGGPWTGELFF; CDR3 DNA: TGCGCCAGCAGCCAAGAATGGGCGGGGGGGCCTTGGACCGGGGAGCTGTTTTTT
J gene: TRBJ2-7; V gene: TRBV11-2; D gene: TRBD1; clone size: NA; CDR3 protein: CASSFGTAAYEQYF; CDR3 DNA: TGTGCCAGCAGCTTTGGGACAGCTGCCTACGAGCAGTACTTC
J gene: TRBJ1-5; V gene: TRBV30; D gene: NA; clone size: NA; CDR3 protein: CAWSPGASNQPQHF; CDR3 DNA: TGTGCCTGGAGTCCAGGGGCTAGCAATCAGCCCCAGCATTTT
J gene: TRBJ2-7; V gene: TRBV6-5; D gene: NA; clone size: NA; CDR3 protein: CASSYSAAATYEQYF; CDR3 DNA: TGTGCCAGCAGTTACTCGGCGGCCGCAACCTACGAGCAGTACTTC
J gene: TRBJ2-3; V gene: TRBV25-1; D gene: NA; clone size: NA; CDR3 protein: CASSESPVYTDTQYF; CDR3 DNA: TGTGCCAGCAGTGAATCTCCGGTCTACACAGATACGCAGTATTTT
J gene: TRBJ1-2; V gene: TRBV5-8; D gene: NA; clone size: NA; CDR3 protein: CASSREGVYSYGYTF; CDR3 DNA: TGTGCCAGCAGCCGCGAGGGGGTATATAGCTATGGCTACACCTTC
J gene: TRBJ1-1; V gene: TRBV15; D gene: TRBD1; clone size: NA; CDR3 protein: CATSRDPDRTEAFF; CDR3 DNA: TGTGCCACCAGCAGAGATCCGGACAGGACTGAAGCTTTCTTT
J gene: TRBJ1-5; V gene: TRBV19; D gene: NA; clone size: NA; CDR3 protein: CASTLGQSGYSNQPQHF; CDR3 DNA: TGTGCCAGCACACTAGGACAGTCTGGGTATAGCAATCAGCCCCAGCATTTT
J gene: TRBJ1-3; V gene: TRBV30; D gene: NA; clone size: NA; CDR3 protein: CAWNTGFAGNTIYF; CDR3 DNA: TGTGCCTGGAACACAGGGTTTGCGGGAAACACCATATATTTT
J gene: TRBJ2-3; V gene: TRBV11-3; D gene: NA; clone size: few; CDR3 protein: CASSLFGQWSTDTQYF; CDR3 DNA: TGTGCCAGCAGCTTATTTGGGCAATGGTCCACAGATACGCAGTATTTT
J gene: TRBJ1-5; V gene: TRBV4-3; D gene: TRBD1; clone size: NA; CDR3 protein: CASSQAAGTGVWQPQHF; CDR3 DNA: TGCGCCAGCAGCCAAGCCGCCGGGACAGGGGTTTGGCAGCCCCAGCATTTT
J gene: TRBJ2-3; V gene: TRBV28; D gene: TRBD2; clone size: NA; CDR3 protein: CASSLAGGRDTQYF; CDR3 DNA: TGTGCCAGCAGTTTAGCGGGGGGGAGGGATACGCAGTATTTT
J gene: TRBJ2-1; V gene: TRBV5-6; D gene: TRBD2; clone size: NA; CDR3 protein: CASSAVAGRLWNEQFF; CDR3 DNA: TGTGCCAGCAGCGCCGTAGCGGGACGTCTCTGGAATGAGCAGTTCTTC
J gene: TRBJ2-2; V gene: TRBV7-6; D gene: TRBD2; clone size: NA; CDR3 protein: CASSHRAGGSNTGELFF; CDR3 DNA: TGTGCCAGCAGCCATCGGGCGGGGGGCTCGAACACCGGGGAGCTGTTTTTT
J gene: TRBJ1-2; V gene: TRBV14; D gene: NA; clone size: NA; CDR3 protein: CASSQVGRGIGYTF; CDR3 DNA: TGTGCCAGCAGCCAAGTCGGGAGGGGCATCGGCTACACCTTC